This TCR beta chain came from a study of blood T cell repertoires in COVID-19 (dated by TCRdb to between 2020 and 2021). About the study as a whole: The collaborator samples originated in the United States, Italy and Spain and spanned the acute and convalescent phases of COVID-19. Where available, HLA class I and class II types were obtained from metadata supplied by the sample provider rather than from assay-based typing. Samples came from the ongoing ImmuneRACE study (first 160 participants) plus 1,254 subjects from 6 global collaborators. The repertoires were made available in a free public database intended to serve as a resource for research on the immune response to SARS-CoV-2. A de-identified subject ID, COVID-19 status, age in years and sex were almost always included in the sample metadata. The material from the prospective study consisted of cDNA or gDNA derived from T cells, B-cell-depleted T cells, or PBMCs. The dataset comprised deeply sampled blood TCRbeta repertoires from subjects exposed to, actively infected with, or recovered from COVID-19. Results the study describes overall, beyond this receptor: The amount of clinical and demographic metadata varied by source and participant and was provided uncurated.

TCRbeta CDR3 regions were amplified from genomic DNA by means of the immunoSEQ Assay, a bias-controlled multiplex PCR. Turning to the authors' computational methods: Within the assay, amplification of reference gene primers was used to estimate how many nucleated cells each sample contained. To quantify the absolute abundance of each unique TCRbeta CDR3 rearrangement, sequence reads were collapsed and filtered. For each sample, productive Simpson clonality was calculated by taking the square root of Simpson's diversity index across productive rearrangements. What TCRdb holds here is the immuneACCESS table cut down to in-frame rearrangements. Part of the clones is not present; checked against another copy, under half of the missing clones reflect an unresolved V gene, and the others are unexplained. Clone size and V and J calls were adopted from that table, with D and trimming inferred from the DNA. This sample is represented by 150,000 to 200,000 clones; approximately 80% of them were singletons. The ten largest clonotypes hold approximately 5.4% of the sample.

The CDR3 covers 15 residues, taking in both the cysteine and the phenylalanine. Only the CDR3 part of the read is kept: 45 bases, read in frame from the first base. CDR1 and CDR2 are read off the germline V gene (reference sequence) as SEHNR and FQNEAQ. V is pruned by 0 bases and J by 2 bases, leaving 1 base of the junction without a gene match. About this clone: What this receptor recognizes is not known. There are no base qualities to consult, and no much larger clone falls within one base.

Enrolling through a virtual design, the prospective study's participants ranged in age from roughly 18 to 100 years and lived across roughly 23 United States geographic areas. Cohort assignment in the prospective study relied on participant-reported clinical history from a screening survey and a study questionnaire. Recovered participants in ImmuneRACE Cohort 3 were defined by two consecutive negative NP/OP PCR tests, clearance by a healthcare professional, or resolution of symptoms. Mobile phlebotomists in the prospective study collected whole blood, serum and a nasopharyngeal or oropharyngeal swab from every participant. Additional blood draws and questionnaires over an approximately 2-month period could optionally be provided by prospective study participants. Before DNA extraction, prospective study blood samples were shipped either frozen or at room temperature.

The specimen was PBMCs or T cells enriched from blood (not recorded which). This TCR was recovered from a man aged 40-55 years who had recovered from COVID-19. The rearrangement combines TRBV7-9 with TRBJ2-3, with 8 junctional bases fitting TRBD2. The CDR3 has the sequence CASSLASGATDTQYF. The sequence in DNA is TGTGCCAGCAGCTTAGCTAGCGGGGCCACAGATACGCAGTATTTT.